One sample yielded the 24 T cell receptor beta chains listed below, sequenced in a study of CD8 T cells in ankylosing spondylitis (dated by TCRdb to 2017 to 2019). Antigens for these TCRs are unknown. Overall study results and their limits: Blood from ankylosing spondylitis patients appeared to be characterized by a TCR beta motif made up of several highly homologous amino acid variants.

Receptors were amplified or captured by 5' RACE. For sequencing, an Illumina HiSeq 2500 was employed. TCRdb reworked the public reads: Q25 trimming with fastp, MiXCR clone assembly, productive beta chains retained. Rows merge per CDR3 protein into single entries with the most common DNA and genes. In all, the sample holds more than 650,000 distinct CDR3 sequences, and roughly 10% of those were seen once. Of the sample, roughly 0.51% is held by the ten largest clones. The specimen was blood, either unsorted or a sorted T cell fraction (not recorded which). The receptors derive from a male donor with ankylosing spondylitis.

This clonotype was picked up a small number of times. This chain joins TRBV27 and TRBJ2-1, with D perhaps TRBD1 (5 bases). Germline lookup yields CDR1 MNHEY and CDR2 SMNVEV (reference sequence). CDR3 length equals 18 residues. The V end lost 4 bases, the J end lost 0 bases, and 19 bases lay between the germline ends. CDR3 protein: CASSSPTHRISSYNEQFF. CDR3 coding DNA: TGTGCCAGCAGTTCGCCGACCCACAGGATTAGCTCCTACAATGAGCAGTTCTTC.

This clonotype has a handful of counts. The V call is TRBV7-2, the J call TRBJ1-2; D unresolved. The length of the CDR3 is 13 residues. The ends were cut back, 3 bases at V and 4 bases at J, with 9 bases in the middle. Germline V CDR1 and CDR2: SGHTA, FQGNSA. This CDR3 is CASSLGLSYGYTF. Here the CDR3 DNA reads TGTGCCAGCAGCTTGGGCCTATCCTATGGCTACACCTTC.

The chain couples TRBV5-1 to TRBJ2-1, with D perhaps TRBD1 or TRBD2 (5 bases each). The CDR3 totals 15 residues. The V end lost 2 bases, the J end lost 4 bases, and 13 bases lay between the germline ends. Germline assignment: CDR1 SGHRS and CDR2 YFSETQ. CDR3 amino acids: CASSLGDGPYNEQFF. The CDR3 DNA reads TGCGCCAGCAGCTTAGGGGACGGGCCTTACAATGAGCAGTTCTTC.

The rearrangement uses TRBV25-1 and TRBJ1-4; D not certain. This CDR3 is 13 amino acids long. The V end was cut by 7 bases, the J end by 0 bases, with 6 bases between. The germline gives CDR1 MGHDK, CDR2 SYGVNS. For the CDR3, the DNA is TGTGCCAGCATGTCCACAACTAATGAAAAACTGTTTTTT. Translation gives CASMSTTNEKLFF. Drawing the rest from reference TRBV25-1 and TRBJ1-4, the complete variable domain is EADIYQTPRYLVIGTGKKITLECSQTMGHDKMYWYQQDPGMELHLIHYSYGVNSTEKGDLSSESTVSRIRTEHFPLTLESARPSHTSQYLCASMSTTNEKLFFGSGTQLSVL.

This clonotype was counted ten times or more. This chain connects TRBV20-1 to TRBJ2-7, with D unresolved. CDR1 is DFQATT and CDR2 is SNEGSKA in the germline V gene (reference sequence). The CDR3 loop spans 12 amino acids. The V gene lost 1 base and the J gene lost 2 bases, with 6 bases spanning the gap. The CDR3 DNA sequence: TGCAGTGCTAGAGTTCCCACCTACGAGCAGTACTTC. Protein: CSARVPTYEQYF.

This clonotype showed up just a few times. This chain uses TRBV9 with TRBJ1-4, with 7 bases that match TRBD1. CDR3 length: 16 residues. Germline V lookup: CDR1 SGDLS, CDR2 YYNGEE. The V segment lost 0 bases and the J segment 4 bases; nucleotides outside the gene matches: 6. The CDR3 nucleotides read TGTGCCAGCAGCGTAGCTCCGGGACAGCTTAATGAAAAACTGTTTTTT. It specifies CASSVAPGQLNEKLFF.

In this sample, this clonotype turned up a few times. V usage is TRBV6-1 and J usage is TRBJ2-6, with D perhaps TRBD1 (5 bases). Between the trimmed V and J ends, which lost 8 bases and 2 bases, there was a span of 10 bases. Germline loops: CDR1 MNHNS, CDR2 SASEGT. The CDR3 contains 14 residues. Written as DNA, the CDR3 is TGTGCCAGCTACAGGTCCGCTGGGGCCAACGTCCTGACTTTC. Protein sequence: CASYRSAGANVLTF.

This clonotype has only one observation. The chain joins TRBV7-2 to TRBJ2-5; D ambiguous. The CDR3 loop spans 13 amino acids. V was pared by 2 bases and J by 5 bases, with 9 bases between. Germline-derived CDR1 and CDR2 are SGHTA and FQGNSA. This chain's CDR3 is CASSLLIGETQYF. CDR3 nucleotide sequence: TGTGCCAGCAGCTTATTGATAGGGGAGACCCAGTACTTC.

The chain recombines TRBV6-1 with TRBJ2-6; D may be TRBD2 (5 bases). This CDR3 is 15 amino acids long. V lost 5 bases to trimming and J lost 2 bases, with 10 bases between them. The germline gives CDR1 MNHNS, CDR2 SASEGT. In nucleotides, the CDR3 is TGTGCCAGCAGTCCACCGAGGGCTGGGGCCAACGTCCTGACTTTC. Residues: CASSPPRAGANVLTF.

This sequence joins TRBV6-1 and TRBJ1-1, with a possible D match to TRBD1 (5 bases). Deletions cut 10 bases from V and 0 bases from J, with 12 bases between. The CDR3 length is 13 residues. Per germline, CDR1 MNHNS and CDR2 SASEGT. CDR3 loop: CATMGPLNTEAFF. In nucleotides, the CDR3 is TGTGCCACGATGGGGCCTTTGAACACTGAAGCTTTCTTT.

At least ten counts were recorded for this clonotype. The chain links TRBV20-1 to TRBJ2-7; 11 nucleotides line up with TRBD2. Germline V CDR1 and CDR2: DFQATT, SNEGSKA (reference sequence). The CDR3 sequence is 14 residues long. V lost 3 bases and J lost 4; bases outside the gene matches: 5. CDR3 coding DNA: TGCAGTGCTAGCCGGGGACTAGCGGCGTACGAGCAGTACTTC. It is translated as CSASRGLAAYEQYF.

This clonotype was observed a few times. This CDR3 is CASSLVVTGGWGYTF. The CDR3 nucleotides read TGTGCCAGCAGCTTAGTAGTGACAGGGGGCTGGGGCTACACCTTC. This chain links TRBV7-8 with TRBJ1-2; 10 positions match TRBD1. After removal of 1 base from V and 8 bases from J, the junction contained 7 bases not matched to a gene. CDR3 length: 15 residues. Germline V gives CDR1 SGHVS, CDR2 FQNEAQ.

This clonotype has more than one count but fewer than ten. This chain uses TRBV7-2 with TRBJ1-5; D call uncertain. This CDR3 spans 15 amino acids. Per germline, CDR1 SGHTA and CDR2 FQGNSA. Trimming pared 2 bases from V and 0 bases from J, leaving 8 bases between. The chain's CDR3 is CASSLTSSSNQPQHF. In nucleotides, the CDR3 is TGTGCCAGCAGCTTAACCTCCAGTAGCAATCAGCCCCAGCATTTT.

The CDR3: CASSSYGQPQHF. The CDR3 DNA sequence: TGTGCCAGCAGTAGCTACGGTCAGCCCCAGCATTTT. The genes are TRBV28 and TRBJ1-5; no reliable D call. Trimming took 5 bases from V and 6 from J, leaving 8 bases between them. The germline gives CDR1 MDHEN, CDR2 SYDVKM. The CDR3 has 12 amino acids. Combining the CDR3 with reference TRBV28 and TRBJ1-5 gives the whole variable domain DVKVTQSSRYLVKRTGEKVFLECVQDMDHENMFWYRQDPGLGLRLIYFSYDVKMKEKGDIPEGYSVSREKKERFSLILESASTNQTSMYLCASSSYGQPQHFGDGTRLSIL.

The chain carries TRBV20-1 and TRBJ2-3; D unclear. V lost 4 bases, J lost 0 bases, and 14 bases lay in between. The CDR3 is made up of 15 amino acids. Germline CDR1 and CDR2: DFQATT and SNEGSKA (reference sequence). CDR3 sequence reads: CSAIPNSPSTDTQYF. The CDR3 DNA reads TGCAGTGCTATCCCGAACTCGCCTAGCACAGATACGCAGTATTTT.

V usage is TRBV28 and J usage is TRBJ1-3, with no clear D. CDR3 length: 13 amino acids. Germline V gene data show CDR1 as MDHEN and CDR2 as SYDVKM. V lost 7 bases and J lost 2, with 9 bases in between. CDR3 DNA sequence: TGTGCCAGCAAGGGTATTGCTGGAAACACCATATATTTT. This encodes CASKGIAGNTIYF.

This clonotype came up a few times. This chain joins TRBV29-1 and TRBJ2-3; D is possibly TRBD1 (5 bases). Trimming pared 8 bases from V and 2 bases from J, leaving 14 bases between. The CDR3 consists of 13 residues. Germline CDR1 reads SQVTM; CDR2 reads ANQGSEA. Here the CDR3 DNA reads TGCAGCTATACACAGGTGCCCACAGATACGCAGTATTTT. This gives the protein CSYTQVPTDTQYF.

This clonotype was observed a few times. For the CDR3, the DNA is TGTGCCAGCAGCCCTAGTCTGGCGCAGGGGAACATTCAGTACTTC. Translation: CASSPSLAQGNIQYF. V and J are TRBV7-2 and TRBJ2-4; D possibly corresponds to TRBD1 (6 bases). From germline, CDR1 is SGHTA and CDR2 FQGNSA. Trimming took 5 bases from V and 7 from J, leaving 18 bases between them. This CDR3 is 15 amino acids long. The variable domain in full, with the rest retrieved from reference TRBV7-2 and TRBJ2-4, is GAGVSQSPSNKVTEKGKDVELRCDPISGHTALYWYRQSLGQGLEFLIYFQGNSAPDKSGLPSDRFSAERTGGSVSTLTIQRTQQEDSAVYLCASSPSLAQGNIQYFGAGTRLSVL.

This clonotype was counted only a few times. The CDR3 loop is CSARGHSGNTIYF. The CDR3 coding sequence is TGCAGTGCTAGAGGACACTCTGGAAACACCATATATTTT. V usage is TRBV20-1 and J usage is TRBJ1-3, with unresolved D. CDR1 DFQATT and CDR2 SNEGSKA come from the germline V gene (reference sequence). Trimming took 1 base from V and 0 from J, leaving 4 bases between them. The CDR3 is 13 amino acids.

V usage is TRBV7-2 and J usage is TRBJ1-1; 7 positions match TRBD1. CDR3 length: 15 amino acids. The trim removed 5 bases at V and 0 bases at J, leaving 6 bases unmatched. CDR1 and CDR2 from the germline V gene are SGHTA and FQGNSA. CDR3 in amino acids: CASSPWTGLNTEAFF. DNA of the CDR3: TGTGCCAGCAGCCCCTGGACAGGCTTGAACACTGAAGCTTTCTTT.

This clonotype was counted many times. The rearrangement links TRBV7-2 to TRBJ1-5, with 7 bases that match TRBD1. CDR1 and CDR2 (germline): SGHTA, FQGNSA. Trimming took 6 bases from V and 5 from J; bases not matched to a gene: 7. The CDR3 has 14 residues. In DNA, the CDR3 is TGTGCCAGCAGTCCCCAGGGGGGTGATCAGCCCCAGCATTTT. This encodes CASSPQGGDQPQHF.

This clonotype showed up just a few times. The CDR3 coding sequence is TGCGCCAGCAGCCAACCGATCGGACAGGGAAGGAACGAGCAGTACTTC. It is translated as CASSQPIGQGRNEQYF. The rearrangement joins TRBV4-1 to TRBJ2-7; 8 nucleotides agree with TRBD1. With V trimmed by 2 bases and J by 5 bases, 11 bases remained unmatched. Germline values: CDR1 MGHRA, CDR2 YSYEKL. This CDR3 contains 16 residues.

This clonotype has only a few counts. The chain uses TRBV25-1 and TRBJ2-3; 14 bases agree with TRBD2. CDR3 size: 17 residues. Germline V CDR1 and CDR2: MGHDK, SYGVNS. V was pared by 3 bases and J by 2 bases, with 4 bases of the junction left unmatched. This CDR3 reads CASSDWTSGRTTDTQYF. CDR3 nucleotides: TGTGCCAGCAGTGATTGGACTAGCGGGAGGACCACAGATACGCAGTATTTT.

This clonotype has only a few counts. The chain links TRBV20-1 to TRBJ2-3; 9 bases line up with TRBD1. V shed 5 bases, J shed 0 bases, and the junction held 9 bases outside the gene matches. From germline, CDR1 is DFQATT and CDR2 SNEGSKA (reference sequence). The CDR3 is 16 residues long. The CDR3 DNA follows: TGCAGTGCTCCGACAGGGGGGTCGTCTAGCACAGATACGCAGTATTTT. Protein: CSAPTGGSSSTDTQYF.